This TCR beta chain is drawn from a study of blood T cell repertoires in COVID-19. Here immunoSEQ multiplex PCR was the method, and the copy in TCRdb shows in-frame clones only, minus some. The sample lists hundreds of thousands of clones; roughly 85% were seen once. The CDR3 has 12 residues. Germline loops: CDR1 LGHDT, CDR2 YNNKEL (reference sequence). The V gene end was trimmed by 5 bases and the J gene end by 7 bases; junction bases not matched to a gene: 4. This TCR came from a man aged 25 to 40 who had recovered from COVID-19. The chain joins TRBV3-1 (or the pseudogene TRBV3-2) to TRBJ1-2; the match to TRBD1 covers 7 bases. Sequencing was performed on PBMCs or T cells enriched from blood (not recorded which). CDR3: CASSVPGGGYTF. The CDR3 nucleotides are TGTGCCAGCAGCGTTCCAGGGGGTGGCTACACCTTC.